The clone carrying this TCR beta chain was observed a single time. This sample stems from a study of cytomegalovirus exposure and HLA in healthy donors. V trimming: 5 bases; J trimming: 4 bases; junction bases outside the gene matches: 2. Germline loops: CDR1 SGHTA, CDR2 FQGTGA. The CDR3 extends over 12 amino acids. Primers for the PCR totalled 60 Vbeta and 13 Jbeta. Clones were read by immunoSEQ multiplex PCR, and TCRdb kept only the in-frame ones, dropping some. The sample has under 150,000 clones; roughly 72% are singletons. The material sequenced was PBMCs. This TCR came from a man aged 40-50 years in good health and CMV-seronegative. This sequence joins TRBV7-3 and TRBJ2-7, with 7 bases identical to TRBD2. Here the CDR3 reads CASSPGGYEQYF. The CDR3 bases are TGTGCCAGCAGCCCGGGGGGATACGAGCAGTACTTC.